These 28 T cell receptor beta chains came from one sample sequenced in a study of T cells after yellow fever vaccination. TCRdb fed the 5' RACE reads into MiXCR, producing one record per CDR3 protein. The sample lists about 340,000 distinct CDR3 sequences, around an eighth occurring once. Sequenced material: CD4+ T cells sorted from PBMCs, taken 15 days after the yellow fever booster vaccination. The receptors were gathered from a man between 18 and 29 years old who received the YFV17D yellow fever vaccine.

This clonotype was counted ten times or more. The chain joins TRBV5-1 to TRBJ2-5; D is unresolved. V was cut by 2 bases and J by 2 bases, with 4 bases left in between. The germline V gene encodes CDR1 SGHRS and CDR2 YFSETQ. The CDR3 extends over 12 amino acids. The CDR3 protein is CASSLQQETQYF. CDR3 coding DNA: TGCGCCAGCAGCTTACAGCAAGAGACCCAGTACTTC.

The rearrangement uses TRBV10-3 and TRBJ2-7; 11 nucleotides align to TRBD1. Germline values: CDR1 ENHRY, CDR2 SYGVKD. This CDR3 is built from 16 residues. The ends lost 0 bases at V and 4 bases at J; junction bases unmatched: 5. In DNA, the CDR3 is TGTGCCATCAGTGAGTCACTGGACAGGGGGCAATACGAGCAGTACTTC. It specifies CAISESLDRGQYEQYF.

This clonotype has just a few counts. The chain joins TRBV27 to TRBJ1-1; TRBD1 is a possible D gene (6 bases). The CDR3 is 14 residues long. Trimming cost V 8 bases and J 1 base, with 14 bases left between them. The germline V gene encodes CDR1 MNHEY and CDR2 SMNVEV (reference sequence). The CDR3 sequence is CASAWGQTNTEAFF. In DNA, the CDR3 is TGTGCCAGCGCCTGGGGGCAGACGAACACTGAAGCTTTCTTT.

This clonotype was detected only a few times. The rearrangement uses TRBV7-2 and TRBJ1-6, with a tentative D call TRBD1 (6 bases). The V and J ends lost 5 bases and 6 bases respectively, with 14 bases between them. The CDR3 has 15 amino acids. Per germline, CDR1 SGHTA and CDR2 FQGNSA. CDR3 sequence (DNA): TGTGCCAGCAGCGTCACAGGGTTTGGTAATTCACCCCTCCACTTT. Translated, it gives CASSVTGFGNSPLHF.

This clonotype was recorded a few times. The chain uses TRBV12-3 or TRBV12-4 and TRBJ2-3; a possible D gene is TRBD1 (6 bases). CDR3 length: 15 residues. Deletions cut 6 bases from V and 1 base from J, with 14 bases between. CDR3: CASSLPGQRTDTQYF. DNA for the CDR3: TGTGCCAGCAGCCTCCCAGGACAGCGCACAGATACGCAGTATTTT.

In this sample, this clonotype turned up a few times. This sequence joins TRBV20-1 and TRBJ1-6, with 7 bases that match TRBD1. The CDR3 totals 12 residues. V lost 6 bases to trimming and J lost 10 bases; unmatched junction nucleotides: 6. Germline-derived CDR1 and CDR2 are DFQATT and SNEGSKA (reference sequence). Here the CDR3 reads CSALGQSSPLHF. CDR3 nucleotide sequence: TGCAGTGCCTTGGGACAGTCCTCACCCCTCCACTTT.

This clonotype was seen more than once but under ten times. The CDR3 DNA reads as TGTGCCAGCAGCTTAGTTCAAGGACAGGGGGCGACGACACCCCTCCACTTT. The encoded protein is CASSLVQGQGATTPLHF. The chain is built from TRBV7-2 and TRBJ1-6; 11 positions agree with TRBD1. The germline CDR1 and CDR2 sequences are SGHTA and FQGNSA. The junction had 10 bases not matched to a gene; V was cut back by 1 base and J by 11 bases. The CDR3 runs to 17 residues.

The chain employs TRBV10-3 and TRBJ2-5; 10 nucleotides match TRBD1. V lost 3 bases to trimming and J lost 5 bases; unmatched junction nucleotides: 9. Germline CDR1 reads ENHRY; CDR2 reads SYGVKD. This CDR3 contains 16 residues. The CDR3 nucleotides read TGTGCCATCAGTGAAGGGGACAGGGGCAGTGGGGAGACCCAGTACTTC. This codes for CAISEGDRGSGETQYF.

This clonotype occurred a few times. V gene TRBV5-4 combines with J gene TRBJ2-1, with TRBD2 as a possible D gene (6 bases). Per the germline V gene, CDR1 is SGHNT and CDR2 is YYREEE (reference sequence). There are 15 residues in the CDR3. Trimming cost V 4 bases and J 4 bases, with 15 bases left between them. Here the CDR3 reads CASSQDYGRYNEQFF. CDR3 nucleotide sequence: TGTGCCAGCAGCCAGGACTATGGACGGTACAATGAGCAGTTCTTC. The whole variable domain, filled in from reference TRBV5-4 and TRBJ2-1, reads ETGVTQSPTHLIKTRGQQVTLRCSSQSGHNTVSWYQQALGQGPQFIFQYYREEENGRGNFPPRFSGLQFPNYSSELNVNALELDDSALYLCASSQDYGRYNEQFFGPGTRLTVL.

This clonotype was seen at least ten times. The chain couples TRBV15 to TRBJ2-3; D gene uncertain. Trimming stripped 1 base from V and 0 bases from J, with 11 bases between. The CDR3 has 16 residues. Germline V gene sequence: CDR1 LNHNV, CDR2 YYDKDF (reference sequence). The CDR3 nucleotides are TGTGCCACCAGCAGAGCTCTTGCTGGCAGCACAGATACGCAGTATTTT. Translated, it gives CATSRALAGSTDTQYF.

The chain is built from TRBV6-5 and TRBJ1-5; possibly TRBD1 for D (5 bases). The germline V gene encodes CDR1 MNHEY and CDR2 SVGAGI. The CDR3 length is 14 residues. Trimming took 7 bases from V and 7 from J, leaving 17 bases between them. The CDR3: CASKPGPRAQPQHF. The DNA of the CDR3 is TGTGCCAGCAAACCAGGGCCTCGGGCACAGCCCCAGCATTTT.

This clonotype was seen a few times. V is TRBV15 and J is TRBJ2-3; D gene uncertain. The CDR3 has 13 residues. V dropped 0 bases and J dropped 2 bases, with 3 bases sitting between them. CDR1 and CDR2 (germline): LNHNV, YYDKDF (reference sequence). In DNA form, the CDR3 reads TGTGCCACCAGCAGAGATGACACAGATACGCAGTATTTT. This gives the protein CATSRDDTDTQYF.

This clonotype was picked up a small number of times. The V gene is TRBV12-3 or TRBV12-4, the J gene TRBJ1-6; weak D call: TRBD1 (6 bases). Between the trimmed V and J ends, which lost 4 bases and 8 bases, there was a span of 9 bases. This CDR3 spans 13 amino acids. The CDR3 region has the DNA TGTGCCAGCAGTTCCAGGGGAGATTCACCCCTCCACTTT. It encodes CASSSRGDSPLHF.

The rearrangement uses TRBV7-9 and TRBJ2-3, with a weak D call TRBD2 (7 bases). Between the trimmed V and J ends, which lost 8 bases and 2 bases, there was a span of 20 bases. The CDR3 runs to 16 residues. CDR1 and CDR2 (germline): SEHNR, FQNEAQ (reference sequence). The CDR3 region is CASVSGTNRITDTQYF. DNA of the CDR3: TGTGCCAGCGTCAGCGGGACAAATAGAATCACAGATACGCAGTATTTT.

This clonotype was counted between two and nine times. The junction does not match germline at one end; this may be a read error. This chain connects TRBV6-2 or TRBV6-3 to TRBJ2-4, with TRBD2 matching over 13 bases. In germline, CDR1 is MNHEY, CDR2 SVGEGT. This CDR3 has 14 residues. CDR3 sequence (DNA): TGTGCCAGTACTAGCGGGGGGGCCATAAACATTCAGTACTTC. Translating it yields CASTSGGAINIQYF.

The sample holds a few counts of this clonotype. The chain uses TRBV6-2 or TRBV6-3 and TRBJ2-2, with TRBD2 matching 11 bases. J gave up 4 bases and V 8 bases, and 3 bases lay outside the gene matches. Germline V gene lookup returns CDR1 MNHEY and CDR2 SVGEGT. The CDR3 sequence is 14 residues long. The DNA of the CDR3 is TGTGCCAGCCGGCTAGCGGGGGGCACCGGGGAGCTGTTTTTT. This translates into CASRLAGGTGELFF.

This clonotype came up a few times. V is TRBV2 and J is TRBJ1-2; D ambiguous. The V gene lost 5 bases and the J gene lost 4 bases, with 11 bases spanning the gap. The CDR3 spans 13 residues. CDR1 is SNHLY, CDR2 FYNNEI, per germline. Here the CDR3 DNA reads TGTGCCAGCAGTACCGACGGACCCTATGGCTACACCTTC. It encodes CASSTDGPYGYTF.

This clonotype was detected ten times or more. V and J are TRBV5-1 and TRBJ2-1; weak D call: TRBD2 (5 bases). Trimming took 4 bases from V and 10 from J, leaving 12 bases between them. CDR3 length: 12 amino acids. The germline gives CDR1 SGHRS, CDR2 YFSETQ. CDR3 sequence: CASSPPGWEQFF. For the CDR3, the DNA is TGCGCCAGCAGCCCCCCGGGGTGGGAGCAGTTCTTC.

This clonotype was observed at least ten times. The chain has TRBV19 and TRBJ1-1; the D is unclear. Germline V lookup: CDR1 LNHDA, CDR2 SQIVND (reference sequence). Trimming removed 0 bases from V and 5 bases from J, with 10 bases in between. The CDR3 has 14 amino acids. In DNA form, the CDR3 reads TGTGCCAGTAGTATAGATCGAAGGTGGACTGAAGCTTTCTTT. Amino acids: CASSIDRRWTEAFF.

This clonotype was observed at least ten times. The genes are TRBV4-2 and TRBJ1-1, with D perhaps TRBD1 (5 bases). The CDR3 contains 16 residues. V lost 3 bases to trimming and J lost 0 bases, with 14 bases between them. Per germline, CDR1 LGHNA and CDR2 YNFKEQ. CDR3 DNA sequence: TGTGCCAGCAGCCAGCAGACAGCCTTTCTGAACACTGAAGCTTTCTTT. Translating it yields CASSQQTAFLNTEAFF.

In this sample, this clonotype turned up a few times. J is TRBJ2-5 and V is TRBV6-6; D perhaps matches TRBD2 (6 bases). The V and J ends lost 2 bases and 2 bases respectively, with 12 bases between them. This CDR3 has 15 amino acids. The germline gives CDR1 MNHNY, CDR2 SVGAGI (reference sequence). CDR3 coding DNA: TGTGCCAGCAGTTACGGCGGGAATGGGCAAGAGACCCAGTACTTC. It translates to CASSYGGNGQETQYF.

The chain combines TRBV3-1 with TRBJ2-1, with 10 bases fitting TRBD1. CDR1 LGHDT and CDR2 YNNKEL come from the germline V gene (reference sequence). Unmatched junction bases numbered 17, after V lost 2 bases and J lost 7 bases. This CDR3 has 19 amino acids. This chain's CDR3 is CASSQRGRQGAPRGNEQFF. The CDR3 DNA is TGTGCCAGCAGCCAAAGGGGACGACAGGGGGCCCCCCGGGGAAATGAGCAGTTCTTC.

This chain links TRBV7-2 with TRBJ2-3; D possibly corresponds to TRBD1 (5 bases). Trimming removed 5 bases from V and 2 bases from J, with 11 bases in between. This CDR3 spans 14 amino acids. Germline CDR1 and CDR2: SGHTA and FQGNSA. This CDR3 is CASSGRQYTDTQYF. The CDR3 region has the DNA TGTGCCAGCAGCGGCCGACAGTACACAGATACGCAGTATTTT.

The rearrangement uses TRBV12-3 or TRBV12-4 and TRBJ2-1; D is unclear. The CDR3 length is 13 residues. The germline V and J ends were trimmed by 2 bases and 6 bases, with 8 bases remaining between them. The CDR3 DNA sequence: TGTGCCAGCAGTTTATTACCGGCCAATGAGCAGTTCTTC. It is translated as CASSLLPANEQFF.

V and J are TRBV4-1 and TRBJ2-3; D not resolved. V was pared by 3 bases and J by 1 base, with 11 bases between. The CDR3 is made up of 15 amino acids. The germline V gene has CDR1 MGHRA and CDR2 YSYEKL. The CDR3 DNA reads as TGCGCCAGCAGCCACAAAGGCACCCGCACAGATACGCAGTATTTT. This gives the protein CASSHKGTRTDTQYF.

This clonotype was seen a few times. This rearrangement joins TRBV18 to TRBJ1-2; 7 bases map to TRBD1. Unmatched junction bases numbered 4, after V lost 1 base and J lost 8 bases. Germline V CDR1 and CDR2: KGHSH, LQKENI. The CDR3 loop spans 13 amino acids. CDR3 protein: CASSPRTGEGYTF. The CDR3 bases are TGTGCCAGCTCACCACGGACAGGAGAAGGCTACACCTTC.

This clonotype was found many times. The chain has TRBV20-1 and TRBJ2-4; D might be TRBD1 (7 bases). Germline V gene data show CDR1 as DFQATT and CDR2 as SNEGSKA (reference sequence). V shed 8 bases and J shed 3 bases, with 11 bases lying between them. The CDR3 consists of 12 residues. The CDR3 loop reads CSTGEVKNIQYF. Here the CDR3 DNA reads TGCAGTACAGGGGAGGTCAAAAACATTCAGTACTTC.

The chain combines TRBV27 with TRBJ1-2; no clear D. The CDR3 consists of 14 residues. V was trimmed by 2 bases and J by 2 bases, leaving 9 bases between them. Germline V gene sequence: CDR1 MNHEY, CDR2 SMNVEV (reference sequence). Here the CDR3 reads CASSLSGGNYGYTF. The CDR3 region has the DNA TGTGCCAGCAGTTTAAGTGGCGGGAACTATGGCTACACCTTC.